This T cell receptor (beta chain) originates from a study of OX40 agonist ivuxolimab in advanced cancers. The study, taken as a whole, reports: Both blood CD4+ and CD8+ T cells showed clonal growth by week 6 at 0.1 to 3.0 mg/kg.

Produced via immunoSEQ multiplex PCR; TCRdb's table is partial and in-frame only. The table lists about 16,000 clones, less than 90% of them singletons. Samples of blood were obtained at baseline, on cycle 4 day 1, and on cycle 7 day 1. V gave up 8 bases and J gave up 7 bases, with 8 bases separating them. Germline values: CDR1 MNHEY, CDR2 SMNVEV (reference sequence). CDR3 length equals 11 residues. In regard to this clone: Its specificity is not known.

The sequenced sample was CD4+ or CD8+ T cells sorted from blood, obtained in a trial of the OX40 agonist ivuxolimab. The clonotype comes from an adult with an advanced solid tumor such as melanoma, head and neck, liver or kidney cancer. The genes are TRBV27 and TRBJ2-2; D possibly corresponds to TRBD1 (6 bases). The CDR3 nucleotides are TGTGCCAGCGGGGGCGGCGGGGAGCTGTTTTTT. Translation: CASGGGGELFF.